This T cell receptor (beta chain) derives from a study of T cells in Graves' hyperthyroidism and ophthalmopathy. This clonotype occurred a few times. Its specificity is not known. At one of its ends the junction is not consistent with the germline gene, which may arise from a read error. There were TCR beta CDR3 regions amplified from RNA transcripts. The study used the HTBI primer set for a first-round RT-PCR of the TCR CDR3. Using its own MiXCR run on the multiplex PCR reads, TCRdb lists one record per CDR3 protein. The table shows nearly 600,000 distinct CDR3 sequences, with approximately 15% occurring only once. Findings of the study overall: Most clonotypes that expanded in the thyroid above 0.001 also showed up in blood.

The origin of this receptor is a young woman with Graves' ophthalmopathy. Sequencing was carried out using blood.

The CDR3 loop reads CAGSTRDVLLDNYGYTF. In DNA form, the CDR3 reads TGTGCCGGCAGCACCCGGGACGTACTCCTAGATAACTATGGCTACACCTTC. The chain has TRBV9 and TRBJ1-2; weak D call: TRBD1 (5 bases). Germline V gene sequence: CDR1 SGDLS, CDR2 YYNGEE. The CDR3 spans 17 residues.